This note documents a single TCR beta chain sequence. This record comes from a study of immune evolution from preneoplasia to lung adenocarcinoma. This table comes from immunoSEQ multiplex PCR, and its TCRdb copy is limited to in-frame clones, with some not included. The sample yields 6,000 to 8,000 clones, about four fifths seen once. The CDR3 has 11 residues. CDR1 SGHTS and CDR2 YDEGEE come from the germline V gene. The V and J ends lost 10 bases and 3 bases respectively, with 10 bases between them. The origin of this receptor is a person aged 40 to 50 with lung adenocarcinoma. Source material: FFPE invasive lung adenocarcinoma tissue. The rearrangement joins TRBV5-8 to TRBJ1-1; D is unresolved. The CDR3, as DNA: TGTGCCTCGGCTTATTACACTGAAGCTTTCTTT. Protein: CASAYYTEAFF.